Presented here are 22 T cell receptor beta chains from one specimen sequenced in a study of blood T cell repertoires in COVID-19. TCRdb keeps only in-frame clones here, not all; method: immunoSEQ multiplex PCR. The data show over 50,000 clones, roughly 88% seen once. The sample comprised peripheral blood. The receptor source for this set is a man aged 80 or over with acute or convalescent COVID-19.

The rearrangement uses TRBV30 and TRBJ2-4, with D maybe TRBD1 (5 bases). CDR3 size: 11 residues. V lost 2 bases to trimming and J lost 11 bases, with 10 bases between them. Germline CDR1 GTSNPN, CDR2 SVGIG (reference sequence). CDR3 sequence: CAWSTGPLQYF. The CDR3 nucleotides are TGTGCCTGGAGTACAGGACCTCTTCAGTACTTC. The complete variable domain, with remaining parts taken from reference TRBV30 and TRBJ2-4, reads SQTIHQWPATLVQPVGSPLSLECTVEGTSNPNLYWYRQAAGRGLQLLFYSVGIGQISSEVPQNLSASRPQDRQFILSSKKLLLSDSGFYLCAWSTGPLQYFGAGTRLSVL.

J is TRBJ2-6 and V is TRBV19, with D uncertain. Trimming cost V 0 bases and J 4 bases, with 19 bases left between them. CDR3 length: 19 residues. Germline V gene sequence: CDR1 LNHDA, CDR2 SQIVND (reference sequence). The CDR3 DNA reads TGTGCCAGTAGTATAGATGGTCCCGAGTCCTTCGGGGGGGCCAACGTCCTGACTTTC. This codes for CASSIDGPESFGGANVLTF.

This chain joins TRBV9 and TRBJ2-7, with 7 bases identical to TRBD2. The CDR3 has 15 residues. Germline V gives CDR1 SGDLS, CDR2 YYNGEE. The V segment lost 0 bases and the J segment 2 bases; nucleotides outside the gene matches: 5. The CDR3: CASSVDPSGTYEQYF. In nucleotides, the CDR3 is TGTGCCAGCAGCGTAGATCCTAGCGGAACCTACGAGCAGTACTTC.

The count of this clone is one. This chain connects TRBV29-1 to TRBJ1-1; D uncertain. The CDR3 totals 11 residues. CDR1 SQVTM and CDR2 ANQGSEA come from the germline V gene. The V end was cut by 7 bases, the J end by 6 bases, with 12 bases between. In DNA, the CDR3 is TGCAGCGCCCCTGGTACATCTGAAGCTTTCTTT. Protein sequence: CSAPGTSEAFF.

V is TRBV9 and J is TRBJ2-3; 9 bases match TRBD2. Germline CDR1 reads SGDLS; CDR2 reads YYNGEE. The ends lost 0 bases at V and 5 bases at J; junction bases unmatched: 7. This CDR3 comprises 16 residues. CDR3 nucleotides: TGTGCCAGCAGCGTAGATGCGGGGGGGCTTGGAGATACGCAGTATTTT. As protein: CASSVDAGGLGDTQYF.

CDR3 in DNA: TGTGCCAGCAGCCAAGACGGGCTAAGGGGCACTGAAGCTTTCTTT. Translating gives CASSQDGLRGTEAFF. V usage is TRBV4-2 and J usage is TRBJ1-1, with D maybe TRBD1 (5 bases). From germline, CDR1 is LGHNA and CDR2 YNFKEQ. V was cut by 0 bases and J by 4 bases, with 12 bases left in between. The CDR3 runs 15 residues.

J is TRBJ1-5 and V is TRBV7-8, with 11 bases matching TRBD1. V shed 1 base, J shed 4 bases, and the junction held 6 bases outside the gene matches. CDR3 length: 17 amino acids. Germline assignment: CDR1 SGHVS and CDR2 FQNEAQ. For the CDR3, the DNA is TGTGCCAGCAGCTTAGTAGTCGGACAGGGGGCTAATCAGCCCCAGCATTTT. Residues: CASSLVVGQGANQPQHF.

The chain uses TRBV19 and TRBJ2-5; 8 bases fit TRBD2. The germline CDR1 and CDR2 sequences are LNHDA and SQIVND (reference sequence). The CDR3 sequence is 14 residues long. V was pared by 4 bases and J by 3 bases, with 4 bases of the junction left unmatched. Here the CDR3 DNA reads TGTGCCAGTAGTACCGGGAGGGCAGAAGAGACCCAGTACTTC. Translated: CASSTGRAEETQYF.

This clone was seen a single time. The chain links TRBV7-8 to TRBJ1-5, with D possibly matching TRBD1 (5 bases). With 0 bases removed from V and 9 bases from J, the gap between germline ends came to 9 bases. Germline-derived CDR1 and CDR2 are SGHVS and FQNEAQ. This CDR3 spans 13 amino acids. This chain's CDR3 is CASSLAQGTPQHF. Here the CDR3 DNA reads TGTGCCAGCAGCTTAGCCCAGGGAACGCCCCAGCATTTT.

This rearrangement joins TRBV5-1 to TRBJ2-7; D remains unclear. The J call could be wrong; TRBJ2-5 is a better fit for the DNA end. The germline V gene has CDR1 SGHRS and CDR2 YFSETQ. The CDR3 extends over 14 amino acids. The CDR3 DNA reads TGCGCCAGCAGCTTAGACACGAATCAAGAGACCCAGTACTTC. Amino acids: CASSLDTNQETQYF.

The gene calls are TRBV2 and TRBJ1-2; 8 bases are a match to TRBD1. V gave up 7 bases and J gave up 4 bases; unmatched junction bases: 5. The CDR3 length is 13 residues. Germline V gives CDR1 SNHLY, CDR2 FYNNEI. The CDR3 loop reads CASISGTGYGYTF. The CDR3, as DNA: TGTGCCAGCATCTCCGGGACAGGCTATGGCTACACCTTC.

This chain connects TRBV14 to TRBJ2-3; possibly TRBD1 for D (6 bases). The CDR3 extends over 17 amino acids. The germline V and J ends were trimmed by 0 bases and 8 bases, with 21 bases remaining between them. Per the germline V gene, CDR1 is SGHDN and CDR2 is FVKESK. The CDR3 loop reads CASSQDIPGALPGTQYF. The CDR3 nucleotides read TGTGCCAGCAGCCAAGATATCCCAGGGGCCCTCCCGGGTACGCAGTATTTT.

The chain couples TRBV15 to TRBJ2-5; 11 nucleotides agree with TRBD2. Germline lookup yields CDR1 LNHNV and CDR2 YYDKDF (reference sequence). This CDR3 spans 15 amino acids. V shed 3 bases, J shed 5 bases, and the junction held 5 bases outside the gene matches. The CDR3 DNA follows: TGTGCCACCAGCAGGCTAGCGGGGGGTTGGGAGACCCAGTACTTC. Amino acid sequence: CATSRLAGGWETQYF.

This chain connects TRBV7-9 to TRBJ2-2; perhaps TRBD1 as D (5 bases). There are 13 residues in the CDR3. Germline loops: CDR1 SEHNR, CDR2 FQNEAQ (reference sequence). Trimming took off 9 bases at V and 1 base at J, with 9 bases between the two ends. The CDR3 DNA reads TGTGCCAGAGACAGTGGGAACACCGGGGAGCTGTTTTTT. The encoded protein is CARDSGNTGELFF.

This clone was seen a handful of times. The V and J genes are TRBV7-2 and TRBJ2-1; no clear D gene. Looked up from germline, CDR1 is SGHTA and CDR2 is FQGNSA. This CDR3 is built from 13 residues. V dropped 5 bases and J dropped 8 bases, with 13 bases sitting between them. Here the CDR3 reads CASSIRPRYEQFF. DNA of the CDR3: TGTGCCAGCAGCATACGTCCTAGATATGAGCAGTTCTTC.

The chain combines TRBV6-2 or TRBV6-3 with TRBJ1-1, with D possibly TRBD1 on 6 matching bases. Germline V gene data show CDR1 as MNHEY and CDR2 as SVGEGT. Trimming removed 0 bases from V and 1 base from J, with 15 bases in between. This CDR3 region has 17 residues. The DNA for the CDR3 is TGTGCCAGCAGTTACTCGAGTAGGGGACATAGGAACACTGAAGCTTTCTTT. It translates to CASSYSSRGHRNTEAFF.

The J gene is TRBJ1-6, the V gene TRBV9, with TRBD1 matching 7 bases. CDR3 length: 17 residues. Germline V gives CDR1 SGDLS, CDR2 YYNGEE. Trimming took 4 bases from V and 6 from J; bases not matched to a gene: 13. CDR3 in amino acids: CASSPSGGTGVNSPLHF. The CDR3 DNA is TGTGCCAGCAGCCCAAGTGGAGGTACAGGGGTTAATTCACCCCTCCACTTT.

This chain uses TRBV10-1 with TRBJ2-7, with D possibly being TRBD1 (6 bases). CDR3 length equals 16 residues. With 0 bases removed from V and 0 bases from J, the gap between germline ends came to 12 bases. The germline gives CDR1 WNHNN, CDR2 SYGVQD (reference sequence). The chain's CDR3 is CASSESGGPSSYEQYF. The CDR3 DNA sequence: TGCGCCAGCAGTGAGTCTGGGGGCCCCAGCTCCTACGAGCAGTACTTC.

This chain joins TRBV6-6 and TRBJ1-1; D gene uncertain. Germline values: CDR1 MNHNY, CDR2 SVGAGI (reference sequence). The CDR3 contains 16 residues. With 2 bases removed from V and 1 base from J, the gap between germline ends came to 14 bases. The CDR3 sequence: CASSYPAPRENTEAFF. The CDR3 DNA is TGTGCCAGCAGTTACCCGGCGCCCCGGGAGAACACTGAAGCTTTCTTT.

Only a few counts were recorded for this clone. The chain links TRBV7-8 to TRBJ2-2; 8 bases agree with TRBD1. The trim removed 5 bases at V and 7 bases at J, leaving 9 bases unmatched. The CDR3 consists of 15 residues. Germline V gene data show CDR1 as SGHVS and CDR2 as FQNEAQ. Written as DNA, the CDR3 is TGTGCCAGCAGCAGGTCGGGACAGGATGGCGGGGAGCTGTTTTTT. It codes for CASSRSGQDGGELFF.

The J gene is TRBJ1-1, the V gene TRBV19, with D perhaps TRBD1 (5 bases). The ends were cut back, 7 bases at V and 3 bases at J, with 18 bases in the middle. The CDR3 contains 15 residues. The germline V gene has CDR1 LNHDA and CDR2 SQIVND (reference sequence). CDR3 sequence reads: CASKVRAVGYTEAFF. CDR3 in DNA: TGTGCCAGTAAGGTCAGGGCAGTAGGATACACTGAAGCTTTCTTT.

Points on this clone: The sample holds other DNA sequences that translate to the same CDR3. The V gene is TRBV5-5, the J gene TRBJ1-5; no clear D. Germline CDR1 is SGHKS and CDR2 is YYEKEE (reference sequence). V was trimmed by 4 bases and J by 1 base, leaving 9 bases between them. This CDR3 spans 14 amino acids. The CDR3 nucleotides read TGTGCCAGCAGCCTACGCGGAAGCAATCAGCCCCAGCATTTT. Translated: CASSLRGSNQPQHF.